This TCR beta chain was obtained from a study of T cell changes during pregnancy in multiple sclerosis. The method was immunoSEQ multiplex PCR; TCRdb's version includes in-frame clones alone and lacks a portion of them. The table shows 48,000 or so clones, with 94% occurring only once. V shed 1 base and J 4 bases; nucleotides not matched to a gene: 1. Germline values: CDR1 LNHDA, CDR2 SQIVND (reference sequence). This CDR3 is 14 amino acids long. V usage is TRBV19 and J usage is TRBJ2-5, with 9 bases matching TRBD2. This TCR came from a female donor with multiple sclerosis, enrolled in a pregnancy study. The specimen was CD4+ T cells from peripheral blood mononuclear cells, collected in the first trimester of pregnancy. The DNA of the CDR3 is TGTGCCAGTAGTATAGGCGGGGGGGGAGAGACCCAGTACTTC. Encoded protein: CASSIGGGGETQYF.